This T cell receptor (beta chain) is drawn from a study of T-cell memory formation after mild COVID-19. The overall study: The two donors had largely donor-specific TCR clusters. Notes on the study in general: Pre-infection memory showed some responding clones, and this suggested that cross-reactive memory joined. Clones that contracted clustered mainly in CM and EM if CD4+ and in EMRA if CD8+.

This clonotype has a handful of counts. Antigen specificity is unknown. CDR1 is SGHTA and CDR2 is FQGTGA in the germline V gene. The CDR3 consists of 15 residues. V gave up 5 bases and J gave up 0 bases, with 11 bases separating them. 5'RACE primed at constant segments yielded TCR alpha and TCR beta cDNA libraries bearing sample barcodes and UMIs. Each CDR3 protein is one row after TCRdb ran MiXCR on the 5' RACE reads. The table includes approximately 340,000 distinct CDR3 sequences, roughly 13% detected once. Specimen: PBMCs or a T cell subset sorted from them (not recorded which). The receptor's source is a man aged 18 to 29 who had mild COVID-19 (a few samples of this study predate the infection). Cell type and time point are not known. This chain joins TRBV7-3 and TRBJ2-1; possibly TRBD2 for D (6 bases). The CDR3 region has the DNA TGTGCCAGCAGCCCGCGGGGTATCTCCTACAATGAGCAGTTCTTC. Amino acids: CASSPRGISYNEQFF.